This record concerns one T cell receptor (beta chain) sequence. PCR involved 60 Vbeta and 13 Jbeta primers. The method was immunoSEQ multiplex PCR; TCRdb's version includes in-frame clones alone and lacks a portion of them. The sample carries roughly 130,000 clones, about 80% recorded once. This entry belongs to a study of cytomegalovirus exposure and HLA in healthy donors. The CDR3 covers 14 residues. V lost 2 bases and J lost 6, with 13 bases in between. CDR1 is MNHNY, CDR2 SVGAGI, per germline (reference sequence). The chain carries TRBV6-6 and TRBJ1-1; D gene ambiguous. Sequenced sample: PBMCs. The sequence was obtained from a male donor in good health and CMV-seronegative. CDR3 sequence (DNA): TGTGCCAGCAGTTACGTAGGTCCCGGGTCTGAAGCTTTCTTT. This encodes CASSYVGPGSEAFF.